This is a list of T cell receptor beta chains from one sample in a study of blood T cells in healthy people across ages. TCRdb re-called the 5' RACE reads through MiXCR, storing one row per CDR3 protein. This table holds around 1,700,000 distinct CDR3 sequences, 28% found once. Material for sequencing was blood. Source of these receptors: a woman in her 30s in good health. The CDR3 runs from the conserved cysteine through the conserved F or W. A D gene is named only where the DNA matches it firmly. Where a row states a size, it is once, few, many or the class of an expanded clone; other rows omit it.

j_call v_call d_call clone_size cdr3_aa cdr3_nt
TRBJ2-5 TRBV7-2 TRBD2 many CASSLQRGGETQYF TGTGCCAGCAGCCTACAGCGGGGAGGGGAGACCCAGTACTTC
TRBJ1-2 TRBV5-1 . few CAIKTGGGYTF TGCGCCATAAAGACGGGTGGTGGCTACACCTTC
TRBJ2-5 TRBV28 . many CASSLRRRIQETQYF TGTGCCAGCAGTTTGCGGAGACGCATCCAAGAGACCCAGTACTTC
TRBJ2-3 TRBV7-9 . many CASSLIRGERDTQYF TGTGCCAGCAGTTTGATCAGGGGGGAAAGAGATACGCAGTATTTT
TRBJ2-3 TRBV5-5 . . CASRKDTGSTDTQYF TGTGCCAGCAGGAAGGATACAGGGAGCACAGATACGCAGTATTTT
TRBJ2-7 TRBV20-1 . many CSARLSGTTYEQYF TGCAGTGCTAGACTATCGGGCACCACCTACGAGCAGTACTTC
TRBJ2-7 TRBV6-5 . few CASSYGLARNEQYF TGTGCCAGCAGTTATGGGCTAGCGAGGAACGAGCAGTACTTC
TRBJ2-5 TRBV29-1 . many CSVAPATQYF TGCAGCGTTGCCCCGGCGACCCAGTACTTC
TRBJ2-2 TRBV18 . . CASSPLVERELFF TGTGCCAGCTCACCACTGGTGGAGAGGGAGCTGTTTTTT
TRBJ2-6 TRBV11-2 . few CASSLGSASGANVLTF TGTGCCAGCAGCTTAGGCAGCGCCTCTGGGGCCAACGTCCTGACTTTC
TRBJ1-2 TRBV7-2 . . CASSLGPESMDYTF TGTGCCAGCAGCTTGGGACCGGAATCTATGGACTACACCTTC
TRBJ1-2 TRBV14 TRBD1 . CASSRGTADYGYTF TGTGCCAGCAGCCGCGGGACAGCTGACTATGGCTACACCTTC
TRBJ2-3 TRBV28 . . CASSFLEGGAADTQYF TGTGCCAGCAGTTTTTTGGAGGGCGGGGCGGCAGATACGCAGTATTTT
TRBJ2-1 TRBV18 . . CASSRGADEQFF TGTGCCAGCTCACGGGGAGCCGATGAGCAGTTCTTC
TRBJ2-2 TRBV29-1 TRBD2 few CSVDRAGGPDTGELFF TGCAGCGTTGATCGAGCGGGGGGGCCTGACACCGGGGAGCTGTTTTTT
TRBJ2-1 TRBV20-1 . few CSAKGSVYNEQFF TGCAGTGCCAAGGGTAGCGTCTACAATGAGCAGTTCTTC
TRBJ1-3 TRBV28 TRBD1 . CASRTQTGGFGNTIYF TGTGCCAGCAGGACCCAGACAGGGGGATTTGGAAACACCATATATTTT
TRBJ2-5 TRBV3-1 TRBD2 few CASSQEGTSGTPETQYF TGTGCCAGCAGCCAAGAAGGGACTAGCGGGACGCCAGAGACCCAGTACTTC
TRBJ1-2 TRBV7-9 TRBD1 many CASSVGGGPNYGYTF TGTGCCAGCAGCGTAGGGGGCGGGCCGAACTATGGCTACACCTTC
TRBJ2-5 TRBV6-5 . many CASTSRGFQGGETQYF TGTGCCAGCACCTCCCGTGGATTCCAGGGGGGGGAGACCCAGTACTTC
TRBJ1-4 TRBV5-1 TRBD1 . CASSQMTGAVEKLFF TGCGCCAGCAGCCAAATGACAGGGGCGGTGGAAAAACTGTTTTTT
TRBJ1-2 TRBV6-1 TRBD1 few CASSEPGGTYGYTF TGTGCCAGCAGTGAACCAGGGGGCACCTATGGCTACACCTTC
TRBJ2-7 TRBV12-5 . many CASGFWQTYEQYF TGTGCTAGTGGTTTTTGGCAGACCTACGAGCAGTACTTC
TRBJ2-1 TRBV12-3/TRBV12-4 . many CASSLAGRSYNEQFF TGTGCCAGCAGTTTAGCGGGAAGATCCTACAATGAGCAGTTCTTC
TRBJ2-5 TRBV7-2 TRBD2 . CASSLAAPLAGGGETQYF TGTGCCAGCAGCTTAGCCGCCCCTCTAGCGGGAGGCGGTGAGACCCAGTACTTC
TRBJ2-4 TRBV19 TRBD1 . CASSAGTENIQYF TGTGCCAGTAGCGCCGGGACAGAAAACATTCAGTACTTC
TRBJ2-4 TRBV20-1 . . CSAEDRFVAKNIQYF TGCAGTGCAGAAGACAGGTTTGTGGCCAAAAACATTCAGTACTTC
TRBJ2-3 TRBV15 . . CATSRGKGADTDTQYF TGTGCCACCAGCAGAGGTAAAGGGGCCGACACAGATACGCAGTATTTT
TRBJ2-2 TRBV7-3 TRBD1 . CASSLTGQEAAGELFF TGTGCCAGCAGCTTAACAGGACAGGAAGCCGCCGGGGAGCTGTTTTTT
TRBJ1-2 TRBV5-1 TRBD1 few CASSFGQGRNYGYTF TGCGCCAGCAGCTTTGGACAGGGGAGGAACTATGGCTACACCTTC
TRBJ2-7 TRBV5-1 . . CASSPRSGEDEQYF TGCGCCAGCAGCCCTCGCTCCGGAGAGGACGAGCAGTACTTC
TRBJ1-2 TRBV6-5 . few CASSYSGRAGYGYTF TGTGCCAGCAGTTACTCGGGGAGGGCCGGATATGGCTACACCTTC
TRBJ1-4 TRBV7-2 . . CASSQDHGEKLFF TGCGCCAGCAGCCAAGATCATGGGGAAAAACTGTTTTTT
TRBJ1-1 TRBV5-1 . . CASSSSFSNTEAFF TGCGCCAGCAGCTCTTCGTTTTCAAACACTGAAGCTTTCTTT
TRBJ2-1 TRBV20-1 TRBD2 . CSAPTPTSGNVQFF TGCAGTGCCCCGACCCCGACTAGCGGAAATGTGCAGTTCTTC
TRBJ2-7 TRBV10-3 TRBD2 many CATQEREEQYF TGTGCCACTCAGGAGCGGGAAGAGCAGTACTTC
TRBJ2-5 TRBV28 TRBD1 many CASSFPRDRGLYF TGTGCCAGCAGCTTCCCCCGGGACAGGGGGTTGTACTTC
TRBJ2-3 TRBV10-3 TRBD2 . CAIKGTSGRERTDTQYF TGTGCCATCAAAGGGACTAGCGGGAGGGAGAGGACAGATACGCAGTATTTT
TRBJ2-5 TRBV12-3/TRBV12-4 TRBD2 . CASSVRMRGGSVEYF TGTGCCAGCAGTGTCCGGATGAGGGGCGGGAGCGTAGAGTACTTC
TRBJ2-5 TRBV5-1 TRBD2 . CASGREMETQYF TGCGCCAGCGGGAGGGAAATGGAGACCCAGTACTTC
TRBJ2-2 TRBV7-2 . . CASSPTLTNTGELFF TGCGCCAGCAGCCCCACGTTGACGAACACCGGGGAGCTGTTTTTT
TRBJ2-3 TRBV20-1 TRBD2 few CSAFEREFTDTQYF TGCAGTGCTTTCGAGCGGGAGTTCACAGATACGCAGTATTTT